The present T cell receptor beta chain was sequenced within a study of identical twins. Study-wide findings and caveats: The models gave estimates that fell short of the out-of-frame TCR alpha sharing seen in monozygotic twins. High-abundance cord blood beta clonotypes had fewer insertions; memory repertoires showed none.

With V trimmed by 2 bases and J by 6 bases, 6 bases remained unmatched. The CDR3 totals 16 residues. Germline values: CDR1 MNHEY, CDR2 SVGAGI. Turning to this clonotype: Antigen unknown.

TCRdb passed the 5' RACE reads through MiXCR, listing each CDR3 protein once. Seen here are fewer than 650,000 distinct CDR3 sequences, about 7.1% observed once, and the top ten hold roughly 1.5%. Separately, the same data were catalogued under a study of yellow fever vaccine responses in identical twins.

V is TRBV6-5 and J is TRBJ1-6; 8 bases align to TRBD1. This clonotype originated in a woman between 18 and 29 years old in good health. The sequenced material came from PBMCs. Written as DNA, the CDR3 is TGTGCCAGCAGTTACAAGACAGGGGCGAGTAATTCACCCCTCCACTTT. This sequence encodes CASSYKTGASNSPLHF.